The 18 T cell receptor beta chains given below trace back to one sample, sequenced in a study of T cell changes during pregnancy in multiple sclerosis. Measured with immunoSEQ multiplex PCR; TCRdb has only the in-frame clones, and not every one. The sample contains 50,000 or so clones, around 93% of which appear only once. The specimen comprised peripheral blood, sampled in the second trimester of pregnancy. The source of these receptors is a female donor with multiple sclerosis, enrolled in a pregnancy study.

This clone appeared a few times. The genes are TRBV5-6 and TRBJ1-5, with D perhaps TRBD1 (5 bases). The germline V gene encodes CDR1 SGHDT and CDR2 YYEEEE. There are 14 residues in the CDR3. V was clipped by 1 base and J by 5 bases, with 10 bases between them. The CDR3 loop reads CASSLQGVYQPQHF. The CDR3 DNA sequence: TGTGCCAGCAGCTTGCAGGGTGTGTATCAGCCCCAGCATTTT.

The chain uses TRBV7-9 and TRBJ2-7, with D perhaps TRBD2 (5 bases). V was pared by 4 bases and J by 3 bases, with 19 bases between. Germline values: CDR1 SEHNR, CDR2 FQNEAQ (reference sequence). The CDR3 spans 16 residues. DNA for the CDR3: TGTGCCAGCAGCTCATCCGGTAGGGAGAAGGGCTACGAGCAGTACTTC. Its protein product is CASSSSGREKGYEQYF.

The genes are TRBV7-3 and TRBJ2-3, with 7 nucleotides matching TRBD2. V trimming: 4 bases; J trimming: 2 bases; junction bases outside the gene matches: 6. The CDR3 has 15 residues. Germline assignment: CDR1 SGHTA and CDR2 FQGTGA. The CDR3 coding sequence is TGTGCCAGCAGCTCGTCACTAGCGAACACAGATACGCAGTATTTT. As protein: CASSSSLANTDTQYF.

The V gene is TRBV11-1, the J gene TRBJ2-1; 10 nucleotides agree with TRBD2. The length of the CDR3 is 16 residues. CDR1 SGHAT and CDR2 FQDESV come from the germline V gene (reference sequence). Trimming at V came to 1 base and at J to 5 bases, leaving 5 bases not matched to a gene. The CDR3 loop is CASSLGVAGGDNEQFF. CDR3 DNA sequence: TGTGCCAGCAGCTTAGGGGTAGCGGGAGGAGACAATGAGCAGTTCTTC.

This chain uses TRBV7-9 with TRBJ2-7; D call uncertain. The length of the CDR3 is 13 residues. The ends were cut back, 1 base at V and 2 bases at J, with 6 bases in the middle. Germline assignment: CDR1 SEHNR and CDR2 FQNEAQ (reference sequence). The CDR3 DNA reads TGTGCCAGCAGCTTAGTTGAGGCCTACGAGCAGTACTTC. Its protein product is CASSLVEAYEQYF.

The chain recombines TRBV6-6 with TRBJ2-1; 9 bases fit TRBD2. V lost 8 bases to trimming and J lost 3 bases; unmatched junction nucleotides: 5. The length of the CDR3 is 14 residues. Germline CDR1 MNHNY, CDR2 SVGAGI (reference sequence). The CDR3 here is CASGREGGYNEQFF. The CDR3 bases are TGTGCCAGCGGGCGGGAGGGGGGCTACAATGAGCAGTTCTTC.

J is TRBJ2-7 and V is TRBV7-9; D might be TRBD2 (5 bases). The CDR3 has 10 amino acids. Trimming removed 5 bases at V and 7 bases at J, with 6 bases between. Germline values: CDR1 SEHNR, CDR2 FQNEAQ (reference sequence). Here the CDR3 reads CASSPGEQYF. In DNA form, the CDR3 reads TGTGCCAGCAGCCCGGGGGAGCAGTACTTC.

This chain joins TRBV9 and TRBJ2-5, with D perhaps TRBD2 (7 bases). Deletions cut 0 bases from V and 4 bases from J, with 16 bases between. This CDR3 comprises 16 residues. Germline V CDR1 and CDR2: SGDLS, YYNGEE. In nucleotides, the CDR3 is TGTGCCAGCAGCGTAGTAGGGGGAGGGGGGTTAGAGACCCAGTACTTC. As protein: CASSVVGGGGLETQYF.

The V call is TRBV28, the J call TRBJ1-2; D unresolved. V lost 6 bases and J lost 8, with 16 bases in between. The CDR3 has 13 residues. Germline loops: CDR1 MDHEN, CDR2 SYDVKM. Here the CDR3 DNA reads TGTGCCAGCAGAAGGTCGGGAGGAGGCGGCTACACCTTC. The encoded protein is CASRRSGGGGYTF.

The rearrangement uses TRBV27 and TRBJ2-6; no reliable D call. The germline gives CDR1 MNHEY, CDR2 SMNVEV (reference sequence). The CDR3 has 14 amino acids. With 3 bases removed from V and 4 bases from J, the gap between germline ends came to 7 bases. The CDR3 sequence: CASSLVGGANVLTF. CDR3 nucleotide sequence: TGTGCCAGCAGTTTGGTGGGCGGGGCCAACGTCCTGACTTTC.

This chain joins TRBV25-1 and TRBJ2-7; 7 bases are shared with TRBD1. The CDR3 has 15 residues. Germline loops: CDR1 MGHDK, CDR2 SYGVNS. The trim removed 0 bases at V and 4 bases at J, leaving 6 bases unmatched. The CDR3 DNA reads TGTGCCAGCAGTGAATACGGGACAGCAGATTACGAGCAGTACTTC. As protein: CASSEYGTADYEQYF.

The chain couples TRBV4-3 to TRBJ2-3; D may be TRBD1 (6 bases). The germline V gene has CDR1 LGHNA and CDR2 YSLEER. The CDR3 is 15 amino acids. Trimming took off 4 bases at V and 3 bases at J, with 14 bases between the two ends. In DNA, the CDR3 is TGCGCCAGCAGCCTTACAGGGTCGGATACAGATACGCAGTATTTT. It is translated as CASSLTGSDTDTQYF.

The chain carries TRBV6-1 and TRBJ1-2; the D gene is possibly TRBD1 (5 bases). CDR1 and CDR2 (germline): MNHNS, SASEGT. This CDR3 has 14 amino acids. Trimming took 3 bases from V and 4 from J, leaving 12 bases between them. This CDR3 reads CASSDWQGGYGYTF. The DNA for the CDR3 is TGTGCCAGCAGTGACTGGCAGGGAGGCTATGGCTACACCTTC.

Worth noting for this clone: Additional DNA sequences in this sample encode the identical CDR3. This chain connects TRBV5-1 to TRBJ2-5; a weak D match, TRBD2 (5 bases). The CDR3 consists of 14 residues. The V and J ends lost 1 base and 0 bases respectively, with 7 bases between them. The V gene's germline CDR1 is SGHRS and CDR2 YFSETQ. CDR3 bases: TGCGCCAGCAGCTTGTCCGGGGACCAAGAGACCCAGTACTTC. Translating gives CASSLSGDQETQYF.

The chain is built from TRBV10-3 and TRBJ2-7; 10 positions match TRBD1. With V trimmed by 2 bases and J by 3 bases, 7 bases remained unmatched. CDR1 is ENHRY and CDR2 is SYGVKD in the germline V gene. The length of the CDR3 is 16 residues. The CDR3: CAISEPWDRGYYEQYF. CDR3 nucleotides: TGTGCCATCAGTGAGCCATGGGACAGGGGATACTACGAGCAGTACTTC.

The J gene is TRBJ2-3, the V gene TRBV6-5, with TRBD2 as a possible D gene (6 bases). The CDR3 is 13 amino acids. Trimming shortened V by 6 bases and J by 4 bases, and 11 bases separated the two germline ends. Germline CDR1 reads MNHEY; CDR2 reads SVGAGI. CDR3 sequence: CASRRDLADTQYF. CDR3 bases: TGTGCCAGCAGACGGGACTTAGCAGATACGCAGTATTTT.

V gene TRBV7-2 combines with J gene TRBJ2-4; possible D gene TRBD1, 6 bases. V was cut by 1 base and J by 2 bases, with 18 bases left in between. CDR3 length: 18 residues. Germline V gives CDR1 SGHTA, CDR2 FQGNSA. The CDR3: CASSLGGPGAGPKNIQYF. The CDR3 DNA is TGTGCCAGCAGCTTAGGAGGCCCAGGGGCGGGTCCCAAAAACATTCAGTACTTC.

This clone appeared once. V usage is TRBV7-2 and J usage is TRBJ1-2; D gene unclear. Germline loops: CDR1 SGHTA, CDR2 FQGNSA. V lost 1 base and J 0 bases, leaving 9 bases between the germline ends. This CDR3 comprises 15 residues. The CDR3 DNA follows: TGTGCCAGCAGCTTAGATCCACCAGCTAACTATGGCTACACCTTC. This codes for CASSLDPPANYGYTF.